One sample yielded the 5 T cell receptor beta chains listed below, sequenced in a study of shared clonotypes between healthy human individuals. CD8 cells regarded as naive lacked CD45RO, were positively chosen for CCR7, and omitted terminally differentiated effector memory CD45RA+ cells. Sequencing was performed with immunoSEQ multiplex PCR; in TCRdb, only in-frame clones are kept and a portion is missing. Of 630,000 or so clones listed, 95% to 98% are singletons. The source material was naive CD8+ T cells sorted from blood. The receptors were sampled from a young man in good health.

This chain links TRBV29-1 with TRBJ2-1; 12 bases fit TRBD2. V shed 5 bases, J shed 4 bases, and the junction held 6 bases outside the gene matches. The length of the CDR3 is 15 residues. Germline V gene lookup returns CDR1 SQVTM and CDR2 ANQGSEA. The CDR3 coding sequence is TGCAGCGTTCAACTAGCGGGAGGCTTATACAATGAGCAGTTCTTC. Translated, it gives CSVQLAGGLYNEQFF.

The rearrangement joins TRBV2 to TRBJ1-2; TRBD1 matches 9 bases. The germline CDR1 and CDR2 sequences are SNHLY and FYNNEI. V gave up 6 bases and J gave up 2 bases; unmatched junction bases: 4. The CDR3 is 14 residues long. This chain's CDR3 is CASRWTGANYGYTF. The CDR3 coding sequence is TGTGCCAGCAGGTGGACAGGGGCGAACTATGGCTACACCTTC.

This sequence joins TRBV6-5 and TRBJ2-1, with D possibly matching TRBD1 (6 bases). This CDR3 has 12 amino acids. Trimming pared 5 bases from V and 7 bases from J, leaving 9 bases between. Germline CDR1 MNHEY, CDR2 SVGAGI. The CDR3 reads CASSPGTNEQFF. The CDR3 DNA reads as TGTGCCAGCAGTCCGGGGACAAATGAGCAGTTCTTC.

The V call is TRBV9, the J call TRBJ2-7, with D hard to call. The germline gives CDR1 SGDLS, CDR2 YYNGEE. V was pared by 2 bases and J by 6 bases, with 9 bases between. The CDR3 spans 12 residues. This chain's CDR3 is CASSVYGAEQYF. CDR3 bases: TGTGCCAGCAGCGTTTACGGTGCCGAGCAGTACTTC.

V usage is TRBV7-6 and J usage is TRBJ2-3; D gene ambiguous. V was shortened by 3 bases and J by 1 base, with 5 bases between the two germline ends. CDR3 size: 13 residues. Germline loops: CDR1 SGHVS, CDR2 FNYEAQ. This chain's CDR3 is CASSLLGTDTQYF. As DNA, the CDR3 is TGTGCCAGCAGCTTGCTGGGCACAGATACGCAGTATTTT.